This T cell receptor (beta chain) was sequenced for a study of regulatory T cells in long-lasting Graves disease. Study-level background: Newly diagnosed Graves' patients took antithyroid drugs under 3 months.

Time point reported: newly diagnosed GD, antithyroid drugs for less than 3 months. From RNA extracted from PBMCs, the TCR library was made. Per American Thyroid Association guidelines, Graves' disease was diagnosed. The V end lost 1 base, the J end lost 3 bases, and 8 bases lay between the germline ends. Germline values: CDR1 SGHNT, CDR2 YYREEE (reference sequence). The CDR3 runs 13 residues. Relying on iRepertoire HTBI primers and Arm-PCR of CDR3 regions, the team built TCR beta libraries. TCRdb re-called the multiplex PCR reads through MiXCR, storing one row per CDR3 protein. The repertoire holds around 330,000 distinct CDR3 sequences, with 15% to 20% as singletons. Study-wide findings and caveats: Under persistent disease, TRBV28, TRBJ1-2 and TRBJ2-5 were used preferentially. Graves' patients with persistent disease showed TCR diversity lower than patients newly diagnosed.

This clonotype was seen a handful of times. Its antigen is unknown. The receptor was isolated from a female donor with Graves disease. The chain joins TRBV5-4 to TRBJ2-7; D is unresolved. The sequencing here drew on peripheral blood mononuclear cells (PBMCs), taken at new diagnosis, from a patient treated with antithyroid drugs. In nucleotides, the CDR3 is TGTGCCAGCAGCTTGAACAGCTACTACGAGCAGTACTTC. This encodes CASSLNSYYEQYF.